This T cell receptor (beta chain) emerged from a study of cytomegalovirus exposure and HLA in healthy donors. The PCR used 60 Vbeta and 13 Jbeta primers. Assay: immunoSEQ multiplex PCR; the TCRdb copy retains only in-frame clones and omits some. Altogether about 130,000 clones are present, 80% being singletons, with the ten largest covering around 4.8%. V lost 5 bases to trimming and J lost 1 base; unmatched junction nucleotides: 3. The length of the CDR3 is 14 residues. Germline CDR1 MNHEY, CDR2 SVGAGI. The donors, nominally healthy at sampling, likely had unrecorded immune exposures. General study points: In a later analysis, a genetic analysis reported fewer productive-TCR N-insertions in an Asian-associated ancestry cluster than the cohort average.

On this clone itself: Its antigen is currently unknown.

Sequencing used PBMCs. The chain has TRBV6-5 and TRBJ1-1; 8 bases line up with TRBD1. This receptor was identified in a young man in good health. The CDR3: CASSVGQGNTEAFF. The CDR3 bases are TGTGCCAGCAGTGTCGGACAGGGGAACACTGAAGCTTTCTTT.